A selection of T cell receptor beta chains follows, all from one sample in a study of identical twins. TCRdb processed the 5' RACE reads anew with MiXCR; each CDR3 protein has one entry. The repertoire has about 890,000 distinct CDR3 sequences, roughly an eighth of them found once; the top ten carry 1.5% to 2%. The data also belong to a second study, concerning yellow fever vaccine responses in identical twins.

Sequencing was performed on PBMCs. The receptors stem from a woman younger than 30 in good health. CDR3s include the opening cysteine and the closing phenylalanine or tryptophan. The order of the fields is CDR3 length, V gene, clone size, J gene, D gene, CDR3 protein, CDR3 DNA. The D gene is left open where the match is weak. Size is stated for part of the rows, as once, few or many counts, or as a class when the clone is expanded.

12	TRBV28	many	TRBJ1-1	-	CASRGPNTEAFF	TGTGCCAGCAGAGGTCCGAACACTGAAGCTTTCTTT
12	TRBV2	many	TRBJ1-2	TRBD1	CARYRGNYGYTF	TGTGCCAGATACAGGGGAAACTATGGCTACACCTTC
16	TRBV2	few	TRBJ1-2	TRBD1	CASSEGPGGASYGYTF	TGTGCCAGCAGTGAAGGGCCAGGGGGAGCATCGTATGGCTACACCTTC
11	TRBV6-2/TRBV6-3	many	TRBJ2-1	-	CASSGLNEQFF	TGTGCCAGCAGTGGATTGAATGAGCAGTTCTTC
18	TRBV12-5	-	TRBJ2-1	TRBD2	CASGLANGLAGSYNEQFF	TGTGCTAGTGGTTTGGCAAACGGACTAGCGGGCTCCTACAATGAGCAGTTCTTC
16	TRBV10-3	-	TRBJ1-5	-	CAISESEQVSNQPQHF	TGTGCCATCAGTGAGTCGGAGCAGGTTAGCAATCAGCCCCAGCATTTT
16	TRBV9	-	TRBJ2-1	TRBD2	CASSVAGLAPYNEQFF	TGTGCCAGCAGCGTAGCTGGACTAGCGCCCTACAATGAGCAGTTCTTC
14	TRBV7-2	-	TRBJ1-1	TRBD1	CASSSRTGQGEAFF	TGTGCCAGCAGCTCGAGGACAGGCCAAGGCGAAGCTTTCTTT
14	TRBV20-1	-	TRBJ2-1	TRBD2	CRAAGTSSYNEQFF	TGCAGAGCCGCAGGGACTAGCTCGTACAATGAGCAGTTCTTC
14	TRBV5-1	-	TRBJ2-1	-	CASSYRAGVGEQFF	TGCGCCAGCAGCTACAGGGCAGGCGTAGGTGAGCAGTTCTTC
18	TRBV14	-	TRBJ1-2	TRBD1	CASSQISVLTGVDYGYTF	TGTGCCAGCAGCCAAATTTCCGTACTGACAGGGGTTGACTATGGCTACACCTTC